The present TCR beta chain was sequenced within a study of Graves' ophthalmopathy and Graves' hyperthyroidism. V was clipped by 0 bases and J by 8 bases; unmatched bases: 12. This CDR3 comprises 18 residues. Germline values: CDR1 LGHDT, CDR2 YNNKEL (reference sequence). Lactation, pregnancy, uncontrolled infections and other autoimmune diseases were all grounds for excluding patients. Study results and caveats: At about 70% sensitivity and approximately 74% specificity, the model predicted progression of the ophthalmopathy.

Amplifying from RNA transcripts, the study obtained TCR beta CDR3 regions. RT-PCR in the first round used HTBI primers; a second-round multiplex PCR followed. TCRdb re-called the multiplex PCR reads with MiXCR, one entry per CDR3 protein. The sample includes 52,000 or so distinct CDR3 sequences, roughly 46% of them seen just once. Note on this clonotype: Its antigen is not identified.

This TCR derives from an adult woman with Graves' ophthalmopathy. The sequenced material came from peripheral blood. The rearrangement joins TRBV3-1 to TRBJ2-2; 10 bases match TRBD2. CDR3 sequence (DNA): TGTGCCAGCAGCCAAGAACCCGACCAAGCTAGCGGGAGAGGGGAGCTGTTTTTT. This codes for CASSQEPDQASGRGELFF.